This TCR beta chain was documented in a study of blood T cells in healthy people across ages (dated by TCRdb to the mid-2010s). A note on the overall study: In model experiments, template switching captured about one uniquely barcoded TCR beta cDNA molecule for every two T cells. The donors were divided into four age groups: young (average about 15 years), middle-aged (about 39), aged (under 70) and long-lived (more than 75). Age-related changes in TCR beta repertoire diversity were measured in the study by deep sequencing normalized with unique cDNA molecular identifiers. To avoid experimental bias, donors of different ages were distributed randomly across sequencing lanes. For two donors (one aged 18 to 30 and one aged 80 or older), the study analyzed two additional independent replicas of 1 million unique cDNA reads from the same blood draw.

The donors were about 40 Caucasian individuals from Russia, aged roughly 6 to 100 years, who were systemically healthy. Each donor gave around 9.9 milliliters of peripheral blood, collected into EDTA-treated Vacutainer tubes. Ficoll-Paque density-gradient centrifugation was used to isolate PBMCs, with at least 6.5 million obtained per sample. Total RNA was extracted from PBMCs with Trizol reagent, with at least 6 micrograms obtained per sample. The percentages of naive CD45RAhigh/CD27high T cells were determined by flow cytometry on a PBMC aliquot from every donor. CDR1 and CDR2 were assigned from the germline V gene as SQVTM and ANQGSEA. Germline trimming: 8 bases from V, 8 bases from J; junction bases outside gene matches: 18. The cysteine opens and the phenylalanine closes a CDR3 of 15 amino acids. The read is trimmed to its CDR3 DNA, 45 bases read in frame from base 1. As concerns this clonotype: Its specific antigen is unknown. Base quality data are lacking; no much larger clone is found one base away.

Receptor amplification or capture employed 5' RACE. Sequencing relied on an Illumina HiSeq 2500. A second PCR of roughly 7 to 11 cycles was run with a J-beta primer mix and a sample-barcoded 5' primer. Each TCR beta cDNA molecule received a unique molecular identifier from a template-switch 5' adaptor carrying 12 random nucleotides. Each sample yielded at least 3 million CDR3-containing paired-end reads. First-strand cDNA was synthesized from all RNA with the Mint cDNA synthesis kit, primed by a TRBC-specific oligonucleotide. Following uracil-DNA glycosylase treatment, a first 18-cycle PCR with universal primers M1SS and BC2_uni_R was performed on all cDNA. In the source study's methods: Each sample was normalized by randomly selecting 1 million high-quality reads, each carrying a distinct molecular identifier. Reads sharing molecular identifiers were discarded rather than binned into consensus sequences. MiTCR, set to a Q25 quality threshold and the strictest error-elimination algorithm, was used for CDR3 identification, clonotype clustering and error correction. A nonparametric unseen species model with Euler transformation was used to estimate lower-bound total TCR beta diversity. The public reads were reprocessed in TCRdb via fastp at Q25 and MiXCR, keeping in-frame beta chains. Each record represents a unique CDR3 protein, reported with the most common genes and DNA among its rows. The V and J calls here are based on TCRdb, not the publication. The sample data list fewer than 900,000 distinct CDR3 sequences, and approximately 43% of these were observed just once. The top ten clones comprise around a fifth of the sample.

Paper-wide results and their limitations: Because donor CMV infection status was unknown, age-related changes in expanded clonotypes were potentially confounded. Estimates of total diversity based on one million sequenced T cells were regarded as lower bounds and as underestimates. Since profiling was done on bulk unsorted PBMCs, naive and antigen-experienced compartments could not be conclusively compared. Observed TCR beta diversity correlated strongly with the percentage of naive T cells measured by flow cytometry. Observed TCR beta diversity per million T cells fell roughly linearly with age, and a significant reduction was already apparent by age roughly 40. The long-lived group showed more naive CD4+ T cells, fewer expanded clones and increased TCR diversity than the aged group, suggesting age selection.

Sequenced input: blood. The sequence came from a woman aged 55-70 years in good health. The chain is encoded by TRBV29-1 joined to TRBJ2-1; 7 bases in the junction line up with TRBD2. The DNA sequence reads TGCAGCTCCTCGGGGGGTCAGGCGCCGGTCGATGAGCAGTTCTTC. Its protein reads: CSSSGGQAPVDEQFF.